This entry features one T cell receptor (beta chain) sequence. This clonotype has more than one count but fewer than ten. The antigen it binds to is not known. No per-base quality is available; no much larger clone lies one base away. Libraries were constructed by multiplex PCR. TCRdb shows the sequencer as Illumina HiSeq 4000. CDR3 regions were amplified by Arm-PCR with iRepertoire HTBI primers to construct TCR beta libraries. PCR products were gel purified before sequencing. The study's own analysis went as follows. Gene usage analysis of CDR3 amino acid clonotypes used the approximately 62 TRBV and more than 13 TRBJ segments found across samples. Filtered high-quality paired reads were merged into contigs using COPE and FqMerger. BLAST was used to align contigs to IMGT TRBV, TRBD and TRBJ reference genes, with CDR3 defined following IMGT. Highly expanded clones were defined as clonotypes with a frequency above 0.1%. Repertoire diversity was measured by Shannon entropy, and V-J evenness by the Gini coefficient. Public clonotypes were defined as clonotypes shared by more than one individual. Starting from the raw public reads, TCRdb applied fastp trimming at Q25, assembled clones with MiXCR and retained in-frame beta chains. Every CDR3 protein is listed once, alongside the most common genes and DNA of its rows. V and J calls and clone size were set by TCRdb, not the authors. This sample lists 400,000 to 500,000 distinct CDR3 sequences; approximately 15% were detected once. The top ten clones comprise about 15% of the sample.

This sample's time point label indicates: newly diagnosed GD, antithyroid drugs for less than 3 months. For both TCR sequencing and RNA sequencing, RNA was extracted from PBMCs in TRIzol. The diagnosis of Graves' disease was made according to American Thyroid Association guidelines. Patients for the study were recruited at an endocrinology department in Xi'an, China. Each patient gave roughly 8.4 milliliters of peripheral blood, collected in an EDTA anticoagulant tube. Ficoll Paque Plus density gradient separation was used to isolate PBMCs, and no further T cell sorting was performed. An Agilent 2100 Bioanalyzer and agarose gel were used to check RNA quality, and a NanoDrop 2000 was used to measure RNA concentration. This entry comes from a study of regulatory T cells in long-lasting Graves disease (dated by TCRdb to the early 2020s). In terms of the full investigation: Antithyroid drugs had been taken for less than 3 months by newly diagnosed Graves' disease patients. Patients with persistent Graves' disease were compared with patients with newly diagnosed Graves' disease using TCR sequencing and RNA sequencing of peripheral blood. The study took place in China and was registered as a clinical trial. A total of approximately 35 samples underwent TCR sequencing: approximately 13 from persistent and about 20 from newly diagnosed Graves' disease patients.

The CDR3 starts with the cysteine, ends with the phenylalanine, and has 13 residues. Only the CDR3 DNA is retained, 39 bases long and in frame from the first base. From the germline V gene (reference sequence), CDR1 is GTSNPN and CDR2 is SVGIG. V gives up 0 bases and J gives up 7 bases, and the segment between their germline ends measures 10 bases. General findings and caveats noted by the study authors: Only the TCR beta chain was sequenced and analyzed. More public clonotypes were shared among persistent patients (under 3,000) than among newly diagnosed patients (roughly 960). Persistent disease showed preferential use of TRBV28, TRBJ1-2 and TRBJ2-5, whereas newly diagnosed disease favored TRBV20-1 and TRBJ2-1. The small sample size was acknowledged by the authors as a limitation that may reduce accuracy. Only peripheral blood was studied, because thyroid tissue, the primary lesion, was inaccessible. Persistent Graves' disease patients showed lower TCR Shannon entropy and fewer highly expanded clones than newly diagnosed patients, suggesting clonal expansion.

The same specimen was also included in a second study, on T cells in Graves' hyperthyroidism and ophthalmopathy. In that second paper, the authors write: Stable Graves' hyperthyroidism was defined as the absence of progression to ophthalmopathy over 18 months of follow-up. Hyperthyroidism patients were newly diagnosed, with disease duration under 2 months, and aged 18 to 65 years. Exclusion was applied to patients with uncontrolled infections, other autoimmune diseases, pregnancy or lactation. Diagnoses relied on clinical symptoms, serum thyroxine and TRAb, thyroid ultrasound and orbital computed tomography. The first round of RT-PCR for the TCR CDR3 was performed with the HTBI primer set and the Qiagen OneStep RT-PCR kit. Most expanded thyroid clonotypes (frequency above 0.001) were also detected in blood, a finding suggesting that blood repertoires may reflect thyroid immune responses. Ophthalmopathy was separated from stable hyperthyroidism by a 13 V-J signature model, with around 90% sensitivity and about 84% specificity obtained in cross-validation and 80%/75% obtained in testing. In validation, progression to ophthalmopathy was predicted by the model with nearly 71% sensitivity and about 72% specificity, a median of approximately 7.1 months before onset. TCR V-J signatures able to tell the groups apart were searched for in a discovery cohort of some 100 patients, of whom about 40 had Graves' ophthalmopathy and 55 to 60 had stable Graves' hyperthyroidism. Prospective prediction of ophthalmopathy was tested in an independent validation cohort consisting of about 19 hyperthyroidism patients and some 17 patients who later progressed to ophthalmopathy. The roughly 91 discovery patients were randomly divided into training and test sets at a 7:3 ratio. Thyroid tissue and blood T-cell repertoires from roughly 6 Graves' hyperthyroidism patients were also compared in the study. After blood sampling, hyperthyroidism patients were treated with methimazole at a starting dose of 30 mg daily, and ophthalmopathy patients were treated with high-dose intravenous methylprednisolone. A second multiplex PCR round built the libraries, followed by size selection and purification. Libraries were sequenced paired-end with 100 bp reads on an Illumina HiSeq2000. Raw data were processed with SOAPnuke, discarding reads with adapters, uncalled bases, mean Phred below 15, or no exact constant-primer or identifier match. High-quality paired reads were merged using COPE v1.2.5, and each unique nucleotide sequence was defined as a clonotype. MiTCR v1.1 was used to align the clonotypes against IMGT TRBV, TRBD and TRBJ reference segments. Analysis was restricted to V-J combinations with a frequency above 0.0001, which covered roughly 99% of repertoires. A TCS score was defined as the ratio of F50 (clonal expansion) to E x V (chaos), with BLOSUM62-based TCRdist applied between CDR3 peptides within each V-J. Welch's t-statistics and random forest reduced around 520 V-J features to about 12, which were used in a naive Bayes classifier (R e1071). Sample size was not statistically predetermined, and blinding of investigators to group allocation was not performed. TCR Vbeta CDR3 sequencing of approximately 140 peripheral blood samples (roughly 43 ophthalmopathy, approximately 80 hyperthyroidism and roughly 17 progressor patients) is reported in the paper.

The specimen comprised peripheral blood mononuclear cells (PBMCs), sampled at new diagnosis, from a patient treated with antithyroid drugs. The chain is encoded by TRBV30 joined to TRBJ1-5; the D gene lacks a confident call. This clonotype originated in a woman between 45 and 60 years old with Graves disease. Donor details come from another sample of the same person, matched by shared clones. CDR3 reads: CAWSVKGNQPQHF. The DNA sequence is given as TGTGCCTGGAGTGTGAAGGGTAACCAGCCCCAGCATTTT.